The T cell receptor beta chain under discussion was sequenced for a study of blood T cell repertoires in COVID-19. Study details: Nucleic acid was either cDNA or gDNA, and it came from T cells, B-cell-depleted T cells, or PBMCs.

Cohort allocation depended upon clinical history that participants reported. This clone occurred once. Data came from immunoSEQ multiplex PCR; TCRdb stores just in-frame clones and leaves some out. The profile shows approximately 300,000 clones, around 87% of them singletons. The CDR3 sequence is 14 residues long. Germline-derived CDR1 and CDR2 are SGHAT and FQDESV (reference sequence). The V end lost 7 bases, the J end lost 6 bases, and 17 bases lay between the germline ends. The chain combines TRBV11-1 with TRBJ2-3, with D perhaps TRBD2 (5 bases). The source is a woman in her twenties or thirties who had recovered from COVID-19. Source material: PBMCs or T cells enriched from blood (not recorded which). This CDR3 reads CASTRGSPGDTQYF. The DNA for the CDR3 is TGTGCCAGCACGAGAGGGAGCCCCGGGGATACGCAGTATTTT.